This T cell receptor (beta chain) is from a study of blood T cell repertoires in COVID-19. Sequenced by immunoSEQ multiplex PCR; TCRdb stores in-frame clones only, minus some. The table includes around 260,000 clones, 80% to 90% detected once. The CDR3 totals 16 residues. Germline CDR1 is LNHNV and CDR2 is YYDKDF (reference sequence). V lost 1 base and J lost 3; bases outside the gene matches: 5. Material: PBMCs or T cells enriched from blood (not recorded which). The gene calls are TRBV15 and TRBJ2-2; 7 bases are shared with TRBD1. This TCR came from a woman aged 25 to 45 who had recovered from COVID-19. The DNA for the CDR3 is TGTGCCACCAGCAGAGCCTGGGACAGTGACACCGGGGAGCTGTTTTTT. This sequence encodes CATSRAWDSDTGELFF.